The clone carrying this TCR beta chain is termed medium-sized. The record originates from a study of blood T cell repertoires in COVID-19. Study-level information: COVID-19 samples, acute and convalescent, were from the United States, Italy and Spain. T cells, B-cell-depleted T cells, or PBMCs provided the cDNA or gDNA that served as material.

Per the study methods: Using reference gene primer amplification, nucleated cell counts were estimated. Only in-frame clones appear in the TCRdb table, and some are missing; sequencing was by immunoSEQ multiplex PCR. The V and J calls and clone size come from that table; D and trimming were worked out from the DNA. The table shows about 82,000 clones, with about four fifths occurring only once. V gave up 4 bases and J gave up 5 bases, with 19 bases separating them. Germline CDR1 KGHDR, CDR2 SFDVKD. The CDR3 totals 16 residues. The clonotype was recovered from a woman between 40 and 50 years old with active or convalescent COVID-19. V usage is TRBV24-1 and J usage is TRBJ1-2; D is perhaps TRBD1 (5 bases). Sequenced input: peripheral blood. DNA for the CDR3: TGTGCCACCAGTGACGAAACTCAGACCGGGGGATATGGCTACACCTTC. It encodes CATSDETQTGGYGYTF.